Given below is one TCR beta chain in context. In the original processing: Amplified reference gene primers provided the basis for estimating nucleated cell counts. The repertoire was sequenced with immunoSEQ multiplex PCR; TCRdb's copy has only in-frame clones and lacks some. The V and J calls and the clone size are those of that table, but D and trimming were determined from the DNA. This table has roughly 180,000 clones, 86% appearing once. This sample was taken from a study of blood T cell repertoires in COVID-19. Study as a whole: Sample material is recorded as cDNA or gDNA derived from T cells, B-cell-depleted T cells, or PBMCs.

Germline V CDR1 and CDR2: LGHDT, YNNKEL (reference sequence). There are 14 residues in the CDR3. V was pared by 1 base and J by 7 bases, with 4 bases of the junction left unmatched. The TCR sequence derives from a woman between 25 and 40 years old with active or convalescent COVID-19. The chain combines TRBV3-1 (or the pseudogene TRBV3-2) with TRBJ1-2, with 9 bases lining up with TRBD1. The specimen was peripheral blood. CDR3 nucleotides: TGTGCCAGCAGCCAAGGGGACAGGGTGGGTGGCTACACCTTC. Protein: CASSQGDRVGGYTF.